This section outlines one T cell receptor beta chain sequence together with its context. This record comes from a study of blood T cell repertoires in COVID-19. The CDR3 totals 15 residues. The germline V gene has CDR1 SGHNT and CDR2 YYREEE (reference sequence). V gave up 5 bases and J gave up 2 bases; unmatched junction bases: 8. The repertoire was sequenced with immunoSEQ multiplex PCR; TCRdb's copy has only in-frame clones and lacks some. The sample has more than 95,000 clones; about four fifths are singletons. This receptor was taken from a woman over 75 with active or convalescent COVID-19. The chain couples TRBV5-4 to TRBJ2-5, with 8 bases matching TRBD1. Sequencing input: peripheral blood. The CDR3 DNA follows: TGTGCCAGCAGAACGGACAGGGACTTACAAGAGACCCAGTACTTC. Its translation: CASRTDRDLQETQYF.